This T cell receptor (beta chain) was profiled in a study of blood T cell repertoires in COVID-19. Study summary: Sites across the United States, Italy and Spain contributed samples from acute and convalescent COVID-19. T cells, B-cell-depleted T cells, or PBMCs supplied cDNA or gDNA.

In the original processing: Nucleated cell number was recorded as an estimate derived from reference gene primer amplification. Generated by immunoSEQ multiplex PCR, the TCRdb table keeps only in-frame clones and is missing some. V and J calls plus clone size are reproduced from that table; the DNA served to infer D and trimming. The data contain approximately 220,000 clones, approximately 80% of them singletons. This clonotype was obtained from a woman of 80 years or more with acute or convalescent COVID-19. Sample: peripheral blood.

DNA for the CDR3: TGTGCCAGCAGCCAAGCAAGTGTAGGGCGGGAGGGATACGAGCAGTACTTC. This encodes CASSQASVGREGYEQYF. This chain connects TRBV3-1 (or the pseudogene TRBV3-2) to TRBJ2-7; 9 bases are a match to TRBD2. Germline V lookup: CDR1 LGHDT, CDR2 YNNKEL (reference sequence). V was clipped by 1 base and J by 4 bases; unmatched bases: 11. This CDR3 contains 17 residues.